Listed here are 6 T cell receptor beta chains from one sample, sequenced in a study of cytomegalovirus exposure and HLA in healthy donors. 60 Vbeta and 13 Jbeta primers were used in PCR. Here immunoSEQ multiplex PCR was the method, and the copy in TCRdb shows in-frame clones only, minus some. Here the sample spans roughly 120,000 clones, about 80% being singletons. The material sequenced was PBMCs. The receptors here all came from a man younger than 35 in good health and CMV-seronegative.

This clone has a handful of counts. CDR3: CASSVQGADYGYTF. The CDR3 DNA follows: TGTGCCAGCAGCGTTCAGGGGGCCGACTATGGCTACACCTTC. The chain carries TRBV28 and TRBJ1-2, with TRBD1 identical over 8 bases. The V gene end was trimmed by 6 bases and the J gene end by 3 bases; junction bases not matched to a gene: 6. The CDR3 is 14 residues long. Germline lookup yields CDR1 MDHEN and CDR2 SYDVKM.

The gene calls are TRBV11-2 and TRBJ2-3, with TRBD1 as a possible D gene (6 bases). This CDR3 contains 16 residues. V was pared by 1 base and J by 5 bases, with 16 bases between. Germline assignment: CDR1 SGHAT and CDR2 FQNNGV. CDR3 coding DNA: TGTGCCAGCAGCTTAGTTTGGGGGACACGAGAAGATACGCAGTATTTT. Encoded protein: CASSLVWGTREDTQYF.

The V call is TRBV12-5, the J call TRBJ2-1; D is perhaps TRBD2 (5 bases). CDR1 and CDR2 (germline): LGHNT, FRNRAP. V gave up 6 bases and J gave up 5 bases, with 14 bases separating them. This CDR3 has 14 residues. The CDR3 loop reads CASGPGGPHNEQFF. The CDR3 DNA is TGTGCTAGTGGCCCTGGAGGACCTCACAATGAGCAGTTCTTC.

This clone was picked up one time. The V call is TRBV7-9, the J call TRBJ1-2; TRBD1 might be the D (6 bases). This CDR3 region has 15 residues. The germline gives CDR1 SEHNR, CDR2 FQNEAQ (reference sequence). The V and J ends lost 1 base and 4 bases respectively, with 13 bases between them. The CDR3 DNA reads as TGTGCCAGCAGCTTAGTAGTTGACAGGAGCTATGGCTACACCTTC. It specifies CASSLVVDRSYGYTF.

The chain employs TRBV18 and TRBJ1-1; maybe TRBD1 (6 bases). Trimming stripped 3 bases from V and 2 bases from J, with 10 bases between. The germline CDR1 and CDR2 sequences are KGHSH and LQKENI. The CDR3 covers 14 residues. The DNA for the CDR3 is TGTGCCAGCTCACCTAACAGGGATAACACTGAAGCTTTCTTT. This gives the protein CASSPNRDNTEAFF.

The genes are TRBV6-6 and TRBJ2-5; 8 nucleotides agree with TRBD1. This CDR3 is 16 amino acids long. Trimming at V came to 0 bases and at J to 5 bases, leaving 8 bases not matched to a gene. Germline CDR1 is MNHNY and CDR2 is SVGAGI (reference sequence). CDR3 sequence (DNA): TGTGCCAGCAGTTACTCGGTCCCCGACAGGGGCGAGACCCAGTACTTC. Its protein is CASSYSVPDRGETQYF.